One sample yielded the 23 T cell receptor beta chains listed below, sequenced in a study of regulatory T cells in long-lasting Graves disease (dated by TCRdb to the early 2020s). The protocol used for the library was multiplex PCR. The listed sequencing device is Illumina HiSeq 4000. TCR beta libraries were built with iRepertoire HTBI primers and Arm-PCR amplification of CDR3 regions. TCRdb reran the public reads through fastp at Q25 and MiXCR, keeping productive beta chains. For every CDR3 protein sequence, its rows merge into one entry that carries the most common genes and DNA. The sample table lists about 440,000 distinct CDR3 sequences, about 16% of them with a count of one. The ten largest make up about 25% of the sample. The time point label, read with the paper, signifies: newly diagnosed GD, antithyroid drugs for less than 3 months. For both TCR sequencing and RNA sequencing, RNA was extracted from PBMCs using TRIzol.

These data were also reused for a study on T cells in Graves' hyperthyroidism and ophthalmopathy.

The sample in question was peripheral blood mononuclear cells (PBMCs), obtained at new diagnosis, from a patient treated with antithyroid drugs. The receptors originated from a woman under 30 with Graves disease. Donor details come from another sample of the same person, matched by shared clones.

The rearrangement links TRBV7-2 to TRBJ2-5, with D possibly matching TRBD2 (5 bases). The CDR3 consists of 11 residues. Trimming pared 5 bases from V and 9 bases from J, leaving 10 bases between. Per the germline V gene, CDR1 is SGHTA and CDR2 is FQGNSA. CDR3 coding DNA: TGTGCCAGCAGCGGAGACGGGGCCCAGTACTTC. Its protein product is CASSGDGAQYF.

The chain is built from TRBV10-3 and TRBJ2-3, with 8 bases aligning to TRBD1. The CDR3 is 16 amino acids. The V gene's germline CDR1 is ENHRY and CDR2 SYGVKD. Trimming removed 3 bases from V and 0 bases from J; junction bases left unmatched: 5. CDR3 region: CAISEAGQGSTDTQYF. The CDR3, as DNA: TGTGCCATCAGTGAAGCCGGACAGGGAAGCACAGATACGCAGTATTTT.

This clonotype was recorded at least ten times. The chain recombines TRBV5-1 with TRBJ1-1, with D possibly matching TRBD1 (5 bases). Per germline, CDR1 SGHRS and CDR2 YFSETQ. This CDR3 has 14 residues. V was clipped by 4 bases and J by 2 bases, with 12 bases between them. Here the CDR3 reads CASSMTAINTEAFF. In DNA, the CDR3 is TGCGCCAGCAGCATGACAGCTATAAACACTGAAGCTTTCTTT.

Many counts were recorded for this clonotype. The V gene is TRBV12-3 or TRBV12-4, the J gene TRBJ2-7, with D unresolved. The ends were cut back, 6 bases at V and 0 bases at J, with 6 bases in the middle. There are 12 residues in the CDR3. Here the CDR3 reads CASSHSSYEQYF. The DNA of the CDR3 is TGTGCCAGCAGCCATAGCTCCTACGAGCAGTACTTC.

This clonotype was counted ten times or more. The V gene is TRBV20-1, the J gene TRBJ2-7; TRBD2 is a possible D gene (6 bases). CDR3 length: 15 residues. V was clipped by 0 bases and J by 1 base, with 13 bases between them. Germline assignment: CDR1 DFQATT and CDR2 SNEGSKA (reference sequence). As DNA, the CDR3 is TGCAGTGCTAGAGATGAAATAGCGGCTTCCTACGAGCAGTACTTC. Protein product: CSARDEIAASYEQYF.

In its sample, this clonotype was seen many times. The chain recombines TRBV6-2 or TRBV6-3 with TRBJ1-2; 8 bases line up with TRBD1. Germline CDR1 MNHEY, CDR2 SVGEGT. J gave up 4 bases and V 2 bases, and 6 bases lay outside the gene matches. This CDR3 region has 15 residues. The CDR3 coding sequence is TGTGCCAGCAGTTACGGACAGGGAGTGGGCTATGGCTACACCTTC. It encodes CASSYGQGVGYGYTF.

There are many counts of this clonotype. The chain is built from TRBV15 and TRBJ2-1; either TRBD1 or TRBD2 may fit D (6 bases each). The CDR3 is 15 amino acids. Germline assignment: CDR1 LNHNV and CDR2 YYDKDF (reference sequence). V was trimmed by 5 bases and J by 4 bases, leaving 15 bases between them. The CDR3 here is CATSDPGAPYNEQFF. The CDR3 DNA reads TGTGCCACCAGCGATCCGGGGGCTCCGTACAATGAGCAGTTCTTC. Combining the CDR3 with reference TRBV15 and TRBJ2-1 gives the whole variable domain DAMVIQNPRYQVTQFGKPVTLSCSQTLNHNVMYWYQQKSSQAPKLLFHYYDKDFNNEADTPDNFQSRRPNTSFCFLDIRSPGLGDTAMYLCATSDPGAPYNEQFFGPGTRLTVL.

This clonotype has ten or more counts. CDR3: CASSESWGGAVGNQPQHF. The CDR3 DNA reads as TGCGCCAGCAGTGAGTCATGGGGGGGCGCGGTAGGAAATCAGCCCCAGCATTTT. The chain couples TRBV10-2 to TRBJ1-5; a weak D match, TRBD1 (6 bases). This CDR3 contains 18 residues. V was trimmed by 0 bases and J by 4 bases, leaving 19 bases between them. The germline gives CDR1 WSHSY, CDR2 SAAADI.

This clonotype came up a few times. The rearrangement links TRBV27 to TRBJ2-7, with 9 bases matching TRBD2. Germline V CDR1 and CDR2: MNHEY, SMNVEV (reference sequence). The CDR3 has 16 amino acids. Germline trimming cut 1 base from V and 5 bases from J; bases unmatched to any gene: 9. CDR3 bases: TGTGCCAGCAGTTTATGGACAGCGGCTAGCGGGAACGAGCAGTACTTC. This encodes CASSLWTAASGNEQYF.

This clonotype was detected only a few times. The chain joins TRBV20-1 to TRBJ2-2; perhaps TRBD2 as D (6 bases). This CDR3 has 15 residues. V was shortened by 2 bases and J by 4 bases, with 14 bases between the two germline ends. Per the germline V gene, CDR1 is DFQATT and CDR2 is SNEGSKA (reference sequence). The CDR3 sequence: CSARLVSGPTGELFF. The CDR3 region has the DNA TGCAGTGCTAGATTGGTCAGCGGGCCCACCGGGGAGCTGTTTTTT.

This chain links TRBV28 with TRBJ2-2; 12 bases map to TRBD1. The CDR3 sequence is 16 residues long. J gave up 6 bases and V 10 bases, and 12 bases lay outside the gene matches. Germline CDR1 MDHEN, CDR2 SYDVKM. CDR3 residues: CATKGQGAPIPGELFF. In DNA, the CDR3 is TGTGCCACCAAGGGACAGGGGGCGCCAATCCCCGGGGAGCTGTTTTTT.

This clonotype was seen many times. This chain uses TRBV7-9 with TRBJ2-5; 10 bases align to TRBD2. The CDR3 is made up of 16 amino acids. Germline trimming cut 4 bases from V and 0 bases from J; bases unmatched to any gene: 5. The germline V gene encodes CDR1 SEHNR and CDR2 FQNEAQ (reference sequence). For the CDR3, the DNA is TGTGCCAGCAGCTACGCCGGACTAGCGGACCAAGAGACCCAGTACTTC. This sequence encodes CASSYAGLADQETQYF. Complete variable domain (other parts from reference TRBV7-9 and TRBJ2-5): DTGVSQNPRHKITKRGQNVTFRCDPISEHNRLYWYRQTLGQGPEFLTYFQNEAQLEKSRLLSDRFSAERPKGSFSTLEIQRTEQGDSAMYLCASSYAGLADQETQYFGPGTRLLVL.

This clonotype has at least ten counts. The V call is TRBV20-1, the J call TRBJ2-3; D call uncertain. Trimming took 6 bases from V and 4 from J, leaving 26 bases between them. Per the germline V gene, CDR1 is DFQATT and CDR2 is SNEGSKA (reference sequence). The CDR3 runs to 17 residues. CDR3 loop: CSAPPLGGPSHPDTQYF. CDR3 DNA sequence: TGCAGTGCCCCTCCATTGGGCGGCCCTTCCCACCCAGATACGCAGTATTTT.

This chain connects TRBV4-3 to TRBJ2-1; 8 bases map to TRBD2. The CDR3 loop spans 17 amino acids. The J segment lost 1 base and the V segment lost 4 bases, leaving 9 bases of the junction unmatched. From germline, CDR1 is LGHNA and CDR2 YSLEER. In DNA form, the CDR3 reads TGCGCCAGCAGCCCCGAGGTGAGCGGGAGTTCCTACAATGAGCAGTTCTTC. Amino acids: CASSPEVSGSSYNEQFF.

The rearrangement uses TRBV30 and TRBJ1-1, with TRBD1 matching over 8 bases. V gave up 5 bases and J gave up 3 bases; unmatched junction bases: 5. Per the germline V gene, CDR1 is GTSNPN and CDR2 is SVGIG (reference sequence). The CDR3 extends over 13 amino acids. The DNA of the CDR3 is TGTGCCTGGCAACAGGGGGGGTACACTGAAGCTTTCTTT. It is translated as CAWQQGGYTEAFF.

This clonotype came up many times. This chain connects TRBV2 to TRBJ2-1; TRBD1 agrees at 8 bases. The V gene's germline CDR1 is SNHLY and CDR2 FYNNEI. The CDR3 runs to 16 residues. V was pared by 4 bases and J by 9 bases, with 14 bases of the junction left unmatched. The CDR3 DNA is TGTGCCAGCAGTGCGAAGCCGGGACAGGTTAAGGGTGAGCAGTTCTTC. This gives the protein CASSAKPGQVKGEQFF.

The chain links TRBV14 to TRBJ2-3, with D possibly TRBD2 on 6 matching bases. The CDR3 has 15 amino acids. Germline V gives CDR1 SGHDN, CDR2 FVKESK. Trimming shortened V by 0 bases and J by 5 bases, and 12 bases separated the two germline ends. The DNA for the CDR3 is TGTGCCAGCAGCCAAGAGGGACTCATCGAAGATACGCAGTATTTT. Translation gives CASSQEGLIEDTQYF. The variable domain in full, with the rest retrieved from reference TRBV14 and TRBJ2-3, is EAGVTQFPSHSVIEKGQTVTLRCDPISGHDNLYWYRRVMGKEIKFLLHFVKESKQDESGMPNNRFLAERTGGTYSTLKVQPAELEDSGVYFCASSQEGLIEDTQYFGPGTRLTVL.

Remarks on this clonotype: This may arise from a read error, as a much more abundant clone is one base away. This chain connects TRBV30 to TRBJ1-5; D gene unclear. The germline CDR1 and CDR2 sequences are GTSNPN and SVGIG (reference sequence). The CDR3 sequence is 14 residues long. V lost 4 bases and J lost 0, with 10 bases in between. CDR3 nucleotides: TGTGCCTGGAATGTTGGCTATAGCAATCAGCCCCAGCATTTT. The encoded protein is CAWNVGYSNQPQHF.

This clonotype showed up many times. This chain connects TRBV3-1 to TRBJ1-2; D is uncertain. The CDR3 totals 17 residues. V was trimmed by 0 bases and J by 3 bases, leaving 17 bases between them. Germline-derived CDR1 and CDR2 are LGHDT and YNNKEL (reference sequence). This chain's CDR3 is CASSQDYRRVAYYGYTF. In nucleotides, the CDR3 is TGTGCCAGCAGCCAAGATTATCGTCGGGTCGCCTACTATGGCTACACCTTC.

This clonotype was counted between two and nine times. The gene calls are TRBV29-1 and TRBJ2-7; no clear D gene. Looked up from germline, CDR1 is SQVTM and CDR2 is ANQGSEA. There are 14 residues in the CDR3. Trimming removed 3 bases from V and 3 bases from J, with 15 bases in between. CDR3 loop: CSVDLRGLGYEQYF. The CDR3 nucleotides are TGCAGCGTTGATCTCAGAGGCTTAGGCTACGAGCAGTACTTC.

This clonotype has a handful of counts. The chain couples TRBV7-9 to TRBJ2-3; 7 bases map to TRBD1. J gave up 0 bases and V 4 bases, and 16 bases lay outside the gene matches. The germline gives CDR1 SEHNR, CDR2 FQNEAQ (reference sequence). The CDR3 has 19 amino acids. DNA for the CDR3: TGTGCCAGCAGCTCACCCCTTAGGGACAGAGGATCTAGCACAGATACGCAGTATTTT. Translated, it gives CASSSPLRDRGSSTDTQYF.

This clonotype was found a few times. The gene calls are TRBV6-4 and TRBJ2-2; the D is unclear. Germline lookup yields CDR1 MRHNA and CDR2 SNTAGT. Deletions cut 3 bases from V and 7 bases from J, with 9 bases between. CDR3 length: 13 amino acids. The CDR3 spells CASSEKEDGELFF. In DNA form, the CDR3 reads TGTGCCAGCAGTGAAAAGGAAGACGGGGAGCTGTTTTTT.

This clonotype was counted a few times. This chain links TRBV20-1 with TRBJ1-1; D possibly corresponds to TRBD1 (5 bases). The germline CDR1 and CDR2 sequences are DFQATT and SNEGSKA (reference sequence). With 3 bases removed from V and 5 bases from J, the gap between germline ends came to 13 bases. The CDR3 is 13 residues long. CDR3 region: CSASRDSTTEAFF. CDR3 sequence (DNA): TGCAGTGCTAGCCGGGACTCAACGACTGAAGCTTTCTTT.